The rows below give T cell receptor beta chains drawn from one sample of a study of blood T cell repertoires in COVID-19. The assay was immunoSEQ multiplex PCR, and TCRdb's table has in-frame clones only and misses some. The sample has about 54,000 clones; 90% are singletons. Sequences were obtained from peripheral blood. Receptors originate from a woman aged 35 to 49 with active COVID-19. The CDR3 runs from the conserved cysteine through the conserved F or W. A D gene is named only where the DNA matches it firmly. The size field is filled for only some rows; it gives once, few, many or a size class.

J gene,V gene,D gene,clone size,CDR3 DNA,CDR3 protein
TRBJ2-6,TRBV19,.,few,TGTGCCAGTAGTAACAGGAGTTTCTCTGGGGCCAACGTCCTGACTTTC,CASSNRSFSGANVLTF
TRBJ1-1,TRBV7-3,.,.,TGTGCCAGCAGCCTGGACAGGAACACTGAAGCTTTCTTT,CASSLDRNTEAFF
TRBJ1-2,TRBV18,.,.,TGTGCCAGCTCACCGGACAGTACAAACTATGGCTACACCTTC,CASSPDSTNYGYTF
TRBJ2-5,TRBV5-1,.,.,TGCGCCAGCAGCCTACGTGGGGGGGAGACCCAGTACTTC,CASSLRGGETQYF
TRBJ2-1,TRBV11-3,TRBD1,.,TGTGCCAGCAGCTTAGAGTTTCAGGGGGCGGGGAATGAGCAGTTCTTC,CASSLEFQGAGNEQFF
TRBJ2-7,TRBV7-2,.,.,TGTGCCAGCAGCTTTGTACAACCGACCTACGAGCAGTACTTC,CASSFVQPTYEQYF
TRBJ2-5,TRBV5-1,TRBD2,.,TGCGCCAGCAGCTCCTCGAGCGGGGGGATCGAAGAGACCCAGTACTTC,CASSSSSGGIEETQYF
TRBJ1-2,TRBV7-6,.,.,TGTGCCAGCAGCTTAGGTATCGACAGAGACTATGGCTACACCTTC,CASSLGIDRDYGYTF
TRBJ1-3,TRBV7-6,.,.,TGTGCCAGCAGCTTGAGGATCTCTGGAAACACCATATATTTT,CASSLRISGNTIYF
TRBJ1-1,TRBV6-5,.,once,TGTGCCAGCAGGGGATCTGGACAGTTGAACACTGAAGCTTTCTTT,CASRGSGQLNTEAFF
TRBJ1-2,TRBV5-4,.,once,TGTGCCAGCAGCGCCCAACAGGGTCAGGTCTATGGCTACACCTTC,CASSAQQGQVYGYTF
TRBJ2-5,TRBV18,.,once,TGTGCCAGCTCACCACCGGGAGGAGGGGAGACCCAGTACTTC,CASSPPGGGETQYF
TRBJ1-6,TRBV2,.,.,TGTGCCAGCAGCTTGACGAAGGGGAAGGCCGCCAATAATTCACCCCTCCACTTT,CASSLTKGKAANNSPLHF
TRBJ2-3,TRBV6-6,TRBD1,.,TGTGCCAGCAGTTACCCGACAGGGCTCACAGATACGCAGTATTTT,CASSYPTGLTDTQYF
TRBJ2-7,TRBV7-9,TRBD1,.,TGTGCCAGCAGCTACAAGACAGGGGCCGAGCAGTACTTC,CASSYKTGAEQYF
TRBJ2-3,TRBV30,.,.,TGTGCCTGGAGTCTTTCCACAGATACGCAGTATTTT,CAWSLSTDTQYF
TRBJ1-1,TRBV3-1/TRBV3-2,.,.,TGTGCCAGCAGCCCACCAATGGAAAGGGGCACTGAAGCTTTCTTT,CASSPPMERGTEAFF
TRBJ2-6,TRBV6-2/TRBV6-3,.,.,TGTGCCAGCAGTTACGGTCGGAGCTCTGGGGCCAACGTCCTGACTTTC,CASSYGRSSGANVLTF
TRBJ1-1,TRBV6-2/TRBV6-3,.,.,TGTGCCAGCAGTTCCTCGACAGGTCCTGAAGCTTTCTTT,CASSSSTGPEAFF
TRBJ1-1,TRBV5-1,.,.,TGCGCCAGCAGCTTGCCTGGAGTGAACACTGAAGCTTTCTTT,CASSLPGVNTEAFF
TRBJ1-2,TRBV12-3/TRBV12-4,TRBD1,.,TGTGCCAGCAGCCATACAGGGGGCTATGGCTACACCTTC,CASSHTGGYGYTF
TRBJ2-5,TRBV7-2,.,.,TGTGCCAGCAGCTTAGAGGCAGGGTTGACCCAGTACTTC,CASSLEAGLTQYF
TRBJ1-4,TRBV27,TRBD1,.,TGTGCCAGCAGCCGGACAGGGGTCAGGACTAATGAAAAACTGTTTTTT,CASSRTGVRTNEKLFF
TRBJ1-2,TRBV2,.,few,TGTGCCAGCAGTGAAGCGGCTCACTATGGCTACACCTTC,CASSEAAHYGYTF
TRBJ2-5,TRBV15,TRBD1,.,TGTGCCACCAGCAGAGAAATCCCCGGGACAGGGCAAGAGACCCAGTACTTC,CATSREIPGTGQETQYF
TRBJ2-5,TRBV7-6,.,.,TGTGCCAGCAGCTTAGGGAGCCCAAGCCGGTGGGAGACCCAGTACTTC,CASSLGSPSRWETQYF
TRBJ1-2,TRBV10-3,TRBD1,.,TGTGCCATCAGTCCGGGACAGGGCGCAGGACTCTATGGCTACACCTTC,CAISPGQGAGLYGYTF
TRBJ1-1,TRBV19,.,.,TGTGCCAGTGCGGAATCTGAAGCTTTCTTT,CASAESEAFF
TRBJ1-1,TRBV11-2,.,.,TGTGCCAGCAGCTTAACGACGGGACACCCGAACACTGAAGCTTTCTTT,CASSLTTGHPNTEAFF
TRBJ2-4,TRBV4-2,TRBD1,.,TGTGCCAGCAGCCCTTCAGGACAGGGGGTATCCAAAAACATTCAGTACTTC,CASSPSGQGVSKNIQYF
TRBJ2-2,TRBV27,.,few,TGTGCCACCAGAAAAACAGGGGAGCTGTTTTTT,CATRKTGELFF
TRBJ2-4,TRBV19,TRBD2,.,TGTGCCAGTAGTATCTCACGGGGGGGCCGGGCCAAAAACATTCAGTACTTC,CASSISRGGRAKNIQYF
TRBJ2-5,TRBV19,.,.,TGTGCCAGTAGTACCCGGAGGGCGAGCCAAGAGACCCAGTACTTC,CASSTRRASQETQYF
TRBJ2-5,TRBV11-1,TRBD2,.,TGTGCCAGCAGCCAGACTAGCGGGGGAGGAGAGACCCAGTACTTC,CASSQTSGGGETQYF
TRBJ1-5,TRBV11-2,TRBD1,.,TGTGCCAGCAGCCTAGGGACAGGGCCACATCAGCCCCAGCATTTT,CASSLGTGPHQPQHF
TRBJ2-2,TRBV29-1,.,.,TGCAGCGTTTTTTGGCCTTCCGGGGAGCTGTTTTTT,CSVFWPSGELFF
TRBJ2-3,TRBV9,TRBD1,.,TGTGCCAGCAGCTCTCATCCGGGACAGGGAAGCACAGATACGCAGTATTTT,CASSSHPGQGSTDTQYF
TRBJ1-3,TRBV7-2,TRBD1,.,TGTGCCAGCAGCTTAAGGACAGGGGGCTCGAGTGGAAACACCATATATTTT,CASSLRTGGSSGNTIYF
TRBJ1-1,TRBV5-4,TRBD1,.,TGTGCCAGCAGCAAGACAGGGGAGGGCACTGAAGCTTTCTTT,CASSKTGEGTEAFF
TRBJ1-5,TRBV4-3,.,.,TGCGCCAGCAGCCAGGTTTTCCAGGGTAATCAGCCCCAGCATTTT,CASSQVFQGNQPQHF
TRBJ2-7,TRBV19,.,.,TGTGCCAGTAGTATAGTACTGGTTGGGGGCGCCTCGAACGAGCAGTACTTC,CASSIVLVGGASNEQYF
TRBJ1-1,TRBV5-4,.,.,TGTGCCAGCAGACCCGACAGGAACACTGAAGCTTTCTTT,CASRPDRNTEAFF
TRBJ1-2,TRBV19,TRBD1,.,TGTGCCAGTAGTATCACGACAGGGGTCGTTGGCTACACCTTC,CASSITTGVVGYTF
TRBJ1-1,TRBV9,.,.,TGCGCCAGCAGCGTAGCAGGGAACACTGAAGCTTTCTTT,CASSVAGNTEAFF
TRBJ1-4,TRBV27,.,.,TGTGCCAGCAGTCTTTTAGGCGGGGGTGAAAAACTGTTTTTT,CASSLLGGGEKLFF
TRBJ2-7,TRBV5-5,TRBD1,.,TGTGCCAGCAGCCGAGTAGCTGACAGGGCCTACGAGCAGTACTTC,CASSRVADRAYEQYF
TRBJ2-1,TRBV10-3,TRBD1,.,TGTGCCATCCAAAGTGTCTGGACAGGGGCGATGGGGATGAACAATGAGCAGTTCTTC,CAIQSVWTGAMGMNNEQFF
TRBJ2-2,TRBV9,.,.,TGTGCCAGCAGCGTAGGGGGCAGGGATTCCGGGGAGCTGTTTTTT,CASSVGGRDSGELFF
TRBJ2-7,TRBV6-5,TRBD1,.,TGTGCCAGCAGTAGACCGGGACAGGGACCTAACGAGCAGTACTTC,CASSRPGQGPNEQYF
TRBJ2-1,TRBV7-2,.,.,TGTGCCAGCAGCTTAGCAGGGAGCTCCTACAATGAGCAGTTCTTC,CASSLAGSSYNEQFF
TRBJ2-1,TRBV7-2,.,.,TGTGCCAGCAGGAGGGCCTCCTACAATGAGCAGTTCTTC,CASRRASYNEQFF
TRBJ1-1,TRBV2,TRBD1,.,TGTGCCAGCAGCCGACAGGGAGAGGGCACTGAAGCTTTCTTT,CASSRQGEGTEAFF
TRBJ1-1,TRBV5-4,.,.,TGTGCCAGCAGCTTCAGGGCGGGGGTGAACACTGAAGCTTTCTTT,CASSFRAGVNTEAFF
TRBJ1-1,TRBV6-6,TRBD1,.,TGTGCCAGCAGAACACAGGGGACAAACACTGAAGCTTTCTTT,CASRTQGTNTEAFF
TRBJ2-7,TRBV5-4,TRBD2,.,TGTGCCAGCAGCTTTTCGTGGGGAGGGGAGCAGTACTTC,CASSFSWGGEQYF